A selection of T cell receptor beta chains follows, all from one sample in a study of blood T cell repertoires in COVID-19. Assay used: immunoSEQ multiplex PCR; TCRdb lists only in-frame clones, some missing. The sample records 240,000 or so clones, 75% to 90% being singletons. The specimen sequenced was PBMCs or T cells enriched from blood (not recorded which). Every receptor here comes from a man aged 35-49 years who had recovered from COVID-19. The CDR3 runs from the conserved cysteine through the conserved F or W. D genes are given only for firm matches. Clone size is shown for a subset of rows, as once, few, many or a class of expanded clone.

j_call d_call v_call clone_size cdr3_nt cdr3_aa
TRBJ2-1 TRBD2 TRBV7-3 once TGTGCCAGCAGCCCAGGTGGGACTAGCGATATCTTGCTAAAGTTCTTC CASSPGGTSDILLKFF
TRBJ2-1 NA TRBV6-5 NA TGTGCCAGCAGTTACGCGGGTGGATCCTACAATGAGCAGTTCTTC CASSYAGGSYNEQFF
TRBJ1-4 NA TRBV18 NA TGTGCCAGCTCACCTTTGACAGGAAGTAATGAAAAACTGTTTTTT CASSPLTGSNEKLFF
TRBJ2-3 TRBD2 TRBV24-1 NA TGTGCCACCAGTTACGCGGGGGGCACAGATACGCAGTATTTT CATSYAGGTDTQYF
TRBJ2-1 TRBD2 TRBV28 NA TGTGCCAGCAGTTTACCCCCCGGGACTAGCCGGGCCTACAATGAGCAGTTCTTC CASSLPPGTSRAYNEQFF
TRBJ2-5 NA TRBV7-9 NA TGTGCCAGCAGCTTAATACAGGGAGAGACCCAGTACTTC CASSLIQGETQYF
TRBJ2-2 TRBD1 TRBV28 NA TGTGCCAGCACCCGGGACAGGGCAACCGGGGAGCTGTTTTTT CASTRDRATGELFF
TRBJ2-2 TRBD1 TRBV10-3 NA TGTGCCACAGGACAGGGGGACGGCACCGGGGAGCTGTTTTTT CATGQGDGTGELFF
TRBJ2-7 NA TRBV27 NA TGTGCCAGCAGTTTAAGCGGATCCTACGAGCAGTACTTC CASSLSGSYEQYF
TRBJ1-2 NA TRBV4-2 NA TGTGCCAGCAGCCAAGAGTTCTCGGGTGACGATGGCTACACCTTC CASSQEFSGDDGYTF
TRBJ1-6 TRBD1 TRBV15 NA TGTGCCACCACCACGGGACAGGGACCCCAAACTTGGTTTTCACCCCTCCACTTT CATTTGQGPQTWFSPLHF
TRBJ2-1 NA TRBV19 NA TGTGCCAGTAGCTCAGGACTACGGAATGAGCAGTTCTTC CASSSGLRNEQFF
TRBJ2-3 TRBD2 TRBV10-3 NA TGTGCCATCAGTGAGCCCGAACAGCGGGAGCATTTAGATACGCAGTATTTT CAISEPEQREHLDTQYF
TRBJ1-1 NA TRBV7-2 NA TGTGCCAGCAGCACAAGGACGGTCGGGGAAAGGTTGCAAGCTTTCTTT CASSTRTVGERLQAFF
TRBJ2-5 TRBD2 TRBV5-1 once TGCGCCAGCAGCTTGGCACGACTAGCGGGGTACCAAGAGACCCAGTACTTC CASSLARLAGYQETQYF
TRBJ2-2 NA TRBV7-3 NA TGTGCCAGCAGCGTCCAGGGAAGCACCGGGGAGCTGTTTTTT CASSVQGSTGELFF
TRBJ1-1 TRBD1 TRBV29-1 few TGCAGCGTTGAAGAGACAGGGTGGCGCACTGAAGCTTTCTTT CSVEETGWRTEAFF
TRBJ1-2 NA TRBV6-5 NA TGTGCCAGCAGTTACTCGGGGACATATGACGCGTACACCTTC CASSYSGTYDAYTF
TRBJ2-1 TRBD1 TRBV11-2 NA TGTGCCAGCAGCTTAGGGCGCCAGGGGGCGTTAAATGAGCAGTTCTTC CASSLGRQGALNEQFF
TRBJ2-1 NA TRBV21-1 NA TGTGCCAGCAGCAAAGTAAACAGGGACTACAATGAGCAGTTCTTC CASSKVNRDYNEQFF
TRBJ2-3 TRBD2 TRBV7-2 NA TGTGCCAGCAGCAACCGACTAGCGGGAGGGCCAACAGATACGCAGTATTTT CASSNRLAGGPTDTQYF
TRBJ1-1 TRBD1 TRBV9 few TGTGCCAGCAGCGTAGCTTTTACAGGGGCTGAAGCTTTCTTT CASSVAFTGAEAFF
TRBJ2-4 TRBD2 TRBV5-8 NA TGTGCCAGCAGCTTCGGGGGGGCGAGAAACATTCAGTACTTC CASSFGGARNIQYF
TRBJ1-3 NA TRBV7-9 once TGTGCCAGCAGCTTGTCAGGGTCTGGAAACACCATATATTTT CASSLSGSGNTIYF
TRBJ1-2 NA TRBV19 NA TGTGCCAGTAGCACCTCCTGGAGGGCTGGTGGCTACACCTTC CASSTSWRAGGYTF
TRBJ1-6 TRBD1 TRBV10-3 NA TGTGCCATCAGTGCCCAGGGGGGAAGATATAATTCACCCCTCCACTTT CAISAQGGRYNSPLHF
TRBJ2-2 NA TRBV4-1 NA TGCGCCAGCAGCCAAGATCCTGTAGCCGGGGAGCTGTTTTTT CASSQDPVAGELFF
TRBJ1-2 TRBD1 TRBV11-2 once TGTGCCAGCAGCTGGGGGGACAGGGACTATGGCTACACCTTC CASSWGDRDYGYTF
TRBJ2-7 NA TRBV5-1 NA TGCGCCAGCAGCTTGAGCGGTAGGGCGGACTACGAGCAGTACTTC CASSLSGRADYEQYF
TRBJ1-5 NA TRBV11-2 once TGTGCCAGCAGCACAAATGAACAGGGTGGGCAGCCCCAGCATTTT CASSTNEQGGQPQHF
TRBJ1-1 TRBD1 TRBV19 NA TGTGCCAGTAGTATCGTGACAGGGGATACTGAAGCTTTCTTT CASSIVTGDTEAFF
TRBJ2-7 TRBD2 TRBV7-2 NA TGTGCCAGCAGCCGCGTGCGGGGTAGCGGGGACTCCCGGCCCTACGAGCAGTACTTC CASSRVRGSGDSRPYEQYF
TRBJ2-2 NA TRBV29-1 NA TGCAGCGCAGAGACAGGGAGGCGCGGGATATTCACCGGGGAGCTGTTTTTT CSAETGRRGIFTGELFF
TRBJ2-3 NA TRBV9 NA TGTGCCAGCAGCGTAGATCATTCGCGGAGCACAGATACGCAGTATTTT CASSVDHSRSTDTQYF
TRBJ1-3 TRBD1 TRBV5-8 NA TGTGCCAGCAGCTTGGGCAGGGGGCCTGGAAACACCATATATTTT CASSLGRGPGNTIYF
TRBJ1-3 NA TRBV9 NA TGTGCCAGCAGCGTAGGCGACGGGACTGGAAACACCATATATTTT CASSVGDGTGNTIYF
TRBJ1-1 TRBD1 TRBV19 NA TGTGCCAGTAGTTCATACTCCCGGGACAGGGAGTTTGAAGCTTTCTTT CASSSYSRDREFEAFF
TRBJ2-5 TRBD2 TRBV10-3 once TGTGCCACCGGGGGCGGGAGGGAAGAGACCCAGTACTTC CATGGGREETQYF